Described below is a single T cell receptor (beta chain) sequence and its context. Its antigen remains unidentified. The method was immunoSEQ multiplex PCR; TCRdb's version includes in-frame clones alone and lacks a portion of them. The profile covers about 180,000 clones, with roughly 85% appearing a single time and 15% to 20% taken by the ten largest. This record comes from a study of cytomegalovirus exposure and HLA in healthy donors. CDR3 size: 17 residues. The junction had 10 bases not matched to a gene; V was cut back by 0 bases and J by 7 bases. CDR1 and CDR2 from the germline V gene are SGHRS and YFSETQ. Study conclusions and caveats: The tendency of first-cohort TCR clusters to co-occur in the 120 or so validation repertoires was identified by a subsequent analysis.

The chain has TRBV5-1 and TRBJ2-2, with 9 nucleotides matching TRBD2. The sequence was collected from a man aged 18 to 35 in good health and CMV-seropositive. Specimen: PBMCs. The CDR3 bases are TGCGCCAGCAGCTTGGTACCGGCGGGGGGGCTCCTCGGGGAGCTGTTTTTT. Amino acid sequence: CASSLVPAGGLLGELFF.